This T cell receptor (beta chain) is drawn from a study of T cell responses to AZD1222 COVID-19 vaccine (dated by TCRdb to the early 2020s). Study-level background: TCR sequencing covered fewer than 250 trial participants: 207 given two doses of AZD1222 and 26 given two doses of MenACWY control vaccine. Trial participants were enrolled by age into 18-55, 56-69 and 70-plus year subgroups, with approximately 150, 28 and 58 TCR-sequenced participants respectively. On the study overall, not on this receptor specifically: The 56-69-year group was small, and its depth increase did not reach significance, likely because of low power. Most participants were white British and females outnumbered males, and the authors suggested that clonal diversity may have been underestimated. CD4 TCRs associated with the vaccine covered the entire spike protein, and the dominant responses were in regions 160-218 and 743-854. Because no samples from the day 14 peak response were available, repertoires could be characterized only after the peak T cell response. Conclusions about previously exposed vaccinees are limited, since just a handful of AZD1222 recipients were seropositive for SARS-CoV-2 at baseline. Reportedly, almost half of the unique spike-specific TCRs recognized epitopes lying outside the regions that are mutated in the B.1.351 and B.1.1.7 variants. After two AZD1222 doses, spike-specific TCR breadth and depth were significantly higher than at day 0 and than in MenACWY recipients.

The time point label here, explained by the study, means: about 28 days (+/-7) after the second vaccine dose. AZD1222 recipients whose second dose came at about 4 weeks and those whose second dose came at about 12 weeks were combined into one group, since spike-specific TCR depth and breadth did not differ between the two schedules. Vaccinee samples were obtained from the UK trials COV001 and COV002, which included a single-blind randomized controlled phase 2/3 trial of AZD1222 (ChAdOx1 nCoV-19) in healthy adults. For TCRbeta chain sequencing, PBMC samples from trial participants were taken at day 0 and at day 28 after the second dose. The CDR3 regions of human TCRbeta chains were analyzed by immunosequencing. The paper's data handling went like this. TCRs in the repertoires were compared against a reference library of SARS-CoV-2-specific TCRs that had been generated with the MIRA antigen-specificity platform. Breadth was defined as the fraction of unique TCRs that were SARS-CoV-2-associated. Depth was defined as the fraction of total T cells that were SARS-CoV-2-associated. Each spike-specific TCR was assigned to its reactive spike region and to a CD4 or CD8 class using the MIRA data. Log10-transformed breadth and depth values were compared by one-way ANOVA with Sidak's multiple comparisons tests. TCRdb stores this immuneACCESS table with in-frame sequences only. Part of the clones is absent; in the studies checked, under half of the shortfall reflects unresolved V genes, and no reason is known for the rest. That table supplies the V and J calls and clone size; D and trimming were determined from the DNA. Within this sample are approximately 45,000 clones, with approximately 90% of them counted one time only. More than 0.95% of the sample rests with the top ten.

Notes on this clone: The antigen this receptor binds is unknown. No base quality information exists; no much larger clone differs at one position.

This TCR was recovered from an adult who received the AZD1222 COVID-19 vaccine. The sample was peripheral blood, taken 28 days after the second AZD1222 dose.

The encoded CDR3 is CASSWGEGDGGYTF. The nucleotides are TGTGCCAGCAGTTGGGGTGAGGGAGACGGTGGCTACACCTTC. Rearrangement joined TRBV28 to TRBJ1-2; no D segment can be confidently identified. Trimming at the junction amounts to 4 bases on V and 7 bases on J, and the germline ends lie 16 bases apart. The germline V gene specifies MDHEN as CDR1 and SYDVKM as CDR2. The CDR3 has 14 amino acids, counting the end cysteine and phenylalanine. The kept DNA is CDR3 alone, 42 bases in frame from the first base.